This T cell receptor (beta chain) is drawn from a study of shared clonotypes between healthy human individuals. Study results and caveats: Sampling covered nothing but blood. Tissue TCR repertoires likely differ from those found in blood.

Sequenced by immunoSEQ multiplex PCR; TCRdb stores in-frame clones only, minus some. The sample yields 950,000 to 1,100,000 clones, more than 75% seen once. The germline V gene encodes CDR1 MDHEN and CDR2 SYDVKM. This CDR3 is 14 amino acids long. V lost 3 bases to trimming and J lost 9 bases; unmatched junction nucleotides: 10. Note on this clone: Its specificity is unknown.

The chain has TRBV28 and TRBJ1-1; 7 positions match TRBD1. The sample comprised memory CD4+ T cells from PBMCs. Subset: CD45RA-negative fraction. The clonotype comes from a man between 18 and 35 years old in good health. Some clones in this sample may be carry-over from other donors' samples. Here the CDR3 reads CASSLGGTAGKAFF. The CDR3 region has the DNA TGTGCCAGCAGTTTGGGCGGGACAGCGGGGAAAGCTTTCTTT.